This TCR beta chain came from a study of CD8 T cells in Susac syndrome. Reverse transcription of roughly 0.5 to 1 ug RNA used random hexamers. One entry per CDR3 protein results from TCRdb running MiXCR on the immunoSEQ multiplex PCR reads. This repertoire shows about 300,000 distinct CDR3 sequences, 92% found once; its top ten account for about 0.07%. The CDR3 is 14 residues long. In germline, CDR1 is ENHRY, CDR2 SYGVKD. V dropped 9 bases and J dropped 4; count of bases not matched to a gene: 3. About this clonotype: Its antigen remains unidentified.

TCR beta sequences were obtained from blood CD8+ and CD4+ T cells. Points from the study as a whole: The relatively small number of individuals in the TCR sequencing and HLA analysis was acknowledged by the study.

The sequencing input was CD4+ T cells from PBMCs. The origin of this receptor is a human donor with multiple sclerosis. This chain links TRBV10-3 with TRBJ2-2; TRBD2 matches at 12 bases. DNA for the CDR3: TGTGCCATACGGGGACTAGCGGGCACCGGGGAGCTGTTTTTT. The encoded protein is CAIRGLAGTGELFF.